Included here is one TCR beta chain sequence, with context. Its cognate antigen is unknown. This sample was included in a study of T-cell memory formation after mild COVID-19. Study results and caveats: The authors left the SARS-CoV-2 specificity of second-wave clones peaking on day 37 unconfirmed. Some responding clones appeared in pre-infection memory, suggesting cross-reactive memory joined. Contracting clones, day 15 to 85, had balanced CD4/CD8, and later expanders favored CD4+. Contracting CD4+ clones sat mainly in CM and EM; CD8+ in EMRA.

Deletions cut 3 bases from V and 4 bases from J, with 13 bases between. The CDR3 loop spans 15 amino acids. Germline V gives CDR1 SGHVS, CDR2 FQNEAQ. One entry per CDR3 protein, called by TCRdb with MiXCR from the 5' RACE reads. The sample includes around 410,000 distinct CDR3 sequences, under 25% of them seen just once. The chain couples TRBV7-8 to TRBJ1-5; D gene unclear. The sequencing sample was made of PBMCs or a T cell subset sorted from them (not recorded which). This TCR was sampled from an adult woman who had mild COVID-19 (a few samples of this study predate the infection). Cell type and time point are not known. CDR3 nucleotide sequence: TGTGCCAGCAGCTTGGACCGGCCAAGGAATCAGCCCCAGCATTTT. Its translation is CASSLDRPRNQPQHF.